Described below is a single T cell receptor (beta chain) sequence and its context. Its antigen is unknown. CDR1 and CDR2 (germline): SGHAT, FQNNGV. V lost 0 bases and J 10 bases, leaving 10 bases between the germline ends. The CDR3 runs to 13 residues. These data come from a study of cytomegalovirus exposure and HLA in healthy donors. Broader study findings: Presence/absence analyses assumed roughly uniform sequencing depth across donors. When analyzed later, a missense DCLRE1C variant was found to be linked to TCR beta V- and J-gene trimming.

PCR amplification relied on 60 Vbeta primers (plus 13 Jbeta primers). Clones were sequenced by immunoSEQ multiplex PCR, and TCRdb holds only the in-frame ones, with some missing. The sample lists about 170,000 clones, about three quarters occurring once. The receptor comes from a man between 40 and 49 years old in good health and CMV-seropositive. The sequenced sample was PBMCs. The rearrangement uses TRBV11-2 and TRBJ2-1; the D gene is possibly TRBD2 (6 bases). The CDR3 DNA is TGTGCCAGCAGCTTAGATCGGGGGACCGAGCAGTTCTTC. Translating gives CASSLDRGTEQFF.